Included here is one TCR beta chain sequence, with context. Its target is unknown. At the deep level, the assay was run. The method was immunoSEQ multiplex PCR; TCRdb's version includes in-frame clones alone and lacks a portion of them. Of under 2.5 million clones listed, just under 95% are singletons. This sample was included in a study of shared clonotypes between healthy human individuals. Study results and limitations: Non-shared clonotypes had lower generation probabilities than clonotypes shared by all four sorted-subset donors. Specimens sampled were limited to blood, with tissue repertoires likely differing.

Germline CDR1 reads MDHEN; CDR2 reads SYDVKM. Trimming stripped 4 bases from V and 0 bases from J, with 13 bases between. The CDR3 is made up of 15 amino acids. The chain carries TRBV28 and TRBJ2-7; D is uncertain. This sequence was found in a man aged 18 to 30 in good health. Some clones in this sample may be carry-over from other donors' samples. Specimen: naive CD4+ T cells from PBMCs. Subset in this sample: CD45RA+ positively selected. CDR3: CASSSSSVGSYEQYF. In nucleotides, the CDR3 is TGTGCCAGCAGTTCATCAAGTGTGGGCTCCTACGAGCAGTACTTC.